A single sample is the source of the 18 T cell receptor beta chains below, sequenced in a study of T cell changes during pregnancy in multiple sclerosis. The assay was immunoSEQ multiplex PCR, and TCRdb's table has in-frame clones only and misses some. The data show approximately 34,000 clones, 90% seen once. The starting material was CD8+ T cells from peripheral blood mononuclear cells, obtained before pregnancy. The receptors were gathered from a female donor with multiple sclerosis, enrolled in a pregnancy study.

The V gene is TRBV9, the J gene TRBJ2-7; 11 bases map to TRBD2. The CDR3 totals 16 residues. V gave up 0 bases and J gave up 6 bases; unmatched junction bases: 8. Germline V gives CDR1 SGDLS, CDR2 YYNGEE. The CDR3 is CASSVATSGESGEQYF. CDR3 in DNA: TGTGCCAGCAGCGTAGCGACTAGCGGGGAATCAGGCGAGCAGTACTTC.

This sequence joins TRBV6-1 and TRBJ2-2; D is ambiguous. Germline-derived CDR1 and CDR2 are MNHNS and SASEGT. Deletions cut 1 base from V and 3 bases from J, with 6 bases between. This CDR3 spans 14 amino acids. This CDR3 reads CASSEVADTGELFF. The CDR3 DNA reads TGTGCCAGCAGTGAAGTTGCGGACACCGGGGAGCTGTTTTTT.

This sequence joins TRBV11-2 and TRBJ2-1; 10 bases fit TRBD2. CDR3 size: 16 residues. The V gene end was trimmed by 6 bases and the J gene end by 1 base; junction bases not matched to a gene: 6. Germline loops: CDR1 SGHAT, CDR2 FQNNGV. The CDR3 sequence is CASSRTSGNSYNEQFF. CDR3 nucleotides: TGTGCCAGCAGTCGAACTAGCGGGAATTCCTACAATGAGCAGTTCTTC. Full variable domain (missing parts from reference TRBV11-2 and TRBJ2-1): EAGVAQSPRYKIIEKRQSVAFWCNPISGHATLYWYQQILGQGPKLLIQFQNNGVVDDSQLPKDRFSAERLKGVDSTLKIQPAKLEDSAVYLCASSRTSGNSYNEQFFGPGTRLTVL.

V is TRBV6-5 and J is TRBJ2-7; D is uncertain. In germline, CDR1 is MNHEY, CDR2 SVGAGI. Trimming cost V 5 bases and J 4 bases, with 15 bases left between them. The CDR3 extends over 14 amino acids. CDR3: CASSRYYTLYEQYF. The DNA for the CDR3 is TGTGCCAGCAGTCGATATTACACGTTATACGAGCAGTACTTC.

The chain couples TRBV28 to TRBJ2-7; 8 bases align to TRBD1. This CDR3 spans 14 amino acids. The V and J ends lost 5 bases and 1 base, in that order; junction bases with no gene match: 4. CDR1 MDHEN and CDR2 SYDVKM come from the germline V gene. The CDR3 DNA follows: TGTGCCAGCAGTCATACAGGGGGGTCCTACGAGCAGTACTTC. This sequence encodes CASSHTGGSYEQYF.

The V and J genes are TRBV7-7 and TRBJ2-7, with D perhaps matching TRBD2 (6 bases). The V end lost 5 bases, the J end lost 5 bases, and 19 bases lay between the germline ends. The germline V gene has CDR1 SSHAT and CDR2 FNYEAQ (reference sequence). The CDR3 sequence is 15 residues long. Here the CDR3 DNA reads TGTGCCAGCAGCCCCCTAGCGCCAGGGAGCGACGAGCAGTACTTC. This sequence encodes CASSPLAPGSDEQYF.

The chain joins TRBV10-3 to TRBJ1-5; 8 positions agree with TRBD1. V lost 7 bases to trimming and J lost 4 bases; unmatched junction nucleotides: 6. This CDR3 contains 14 residues. Germline CDR1 is ENHRY and CDR2 is SYGVKD. CDR3 protein: CAINTGGSNQPQHF. CDR3 DNA: TGTGCCATCAACACAGGGGGTAGTAATCAGCCCCAGCATTTT.

The chain employs TRBV5-5 and TRBJ2-2, with 9 bases that match TRBD1. J was trimmed by 9 bases and V by 4 bases; bases with no gene match: 13. The CDR3 has 16 amino acids. Germline CDR1 reads SGHKS; CDR2 reads YYEKEE (reference sequence). The CDR3 region is CASSRWTGELHRELFF. The DNA of the CDR3 is TGTGCCAGCAGCAGATGGACAGGGGAACTCCACCGGGAGCTGTTTTTT.

This clone was picked up one time. This chain links TRBV6-6 with TRBJ1-1; D may be TRBD1 (5 bases). V lost 7 bases and J 1 base, leaving 10 bases between the germline ends. The CDR3 totals 13 residues. CDR1 and CDR2 from the germline V gene are MNHNY and SVGAGI (reference sequence). The DNA of the CDR3 is TGTGCCAGCACCTCCGGGGGGAACACTGAAGCTTTCTTT. This sequence encodes CASTSGGNTEAFF.

Points on this clone: One end of the junction is discordant with germline, which a read error may explain. The chain joins TRBV7-2 to TRBJ1-5; no reliable D call. Germline CDR1 reads SGHTA; CDR2 reads FQGNSA. There are 13 residues in the CDR3. This CDR3 is CASSFLGNQPQHF. The CDR3 DNA reads TGTGCCAGCAGCTTCCTGGGCAATCAACCCCAGCATTTT.

This clone turned up a few times. J is TRBJ1-1 and V is TRBV30, with D unresolved. CDR3 size: 12 residues. CDR1 and CDR2 (germline): GTSNPN, SVGIG (reference sequence). V was cut by 5 bases and J by 1 base, with 8 bases left in between. The CDR3 reads CAWRRANTEAFF. The CDR3 nucleotides read TGTGCCTGGCGGCGGGCGAACACTGAAGCTTTCTTT.

The J gene is TRBJ1-1, the V gene TRBV19, with TRBD1 identical over 7 bases. Per the germline V gene, CDR1 is LNHDA and CDR2 is SQIVND (reference sequence). The CDR3 totals 15 residues. The J segment lost 5 bases and the V segment lost 2 bases, leaving 8 bases of the junction unmatched. CDR3 sequence (DNA): TGTGCCAGTAGTATAACGGGACAGAAAGAGACTGAAGCTTTCTTT. Amino acids: CASSITGQKETEAFF.

The sample holds one count of this clone. This chain connects TRBV5-1 to TRBJ1-1; 10 bases are shared with TRBD1. The CDR3 totals 15 residues. Trimming took 0 bases from V and 11 from J; bases not matched to a gene: 10. The V gene's germline CDR1 is SGHRS and CDR2 YFSETQ. CDR3 in DNA: TGCGCCAGCAGCTTGGGACAGGGGGCCAGCTCAATGGCTTTCTTT. The encoded protein is CASSLGQGASSMAFF. Full variable domain (outside the CDR3, taken from reference TRBV5-1 and TRBJ1-1): KAGVTQTPRYLIKTRGQQVTLSCSPISGHRSVSWYQQTPGQGLQFLFEYFSETQRNKGNFPGRFSGRQFSNSRSEMNVSTLELGDSALYLCASSLGQGASSMAFFGQGTRLTVV.

V is TRBV5-1 and J is TRBJ1-1, with TRBD1 matching 9 bases. Losses at the gene ends were 2 bases for V and 4 bases for J; bases not matched to a gene: 6. Germline CDR1 is SGHRS and CDR2 is YFSETQ. The CDR3 sequence is 15 residues long. For the CDR3, the DNA is TGCGCCAGCAGCTTACGACAGGGGGACGGCACTGAAGCTTTCTTT. Translating it yields CASSLRQGDGTEAFF.

This chain connects TRBV18 to TRBJ1-2, with a possible D match to TRBD1 (5 bases). V gave up 4 bases and J gave up 2 bases, with 20 bases separating them. Germline V gives CDR1 KGHSH, CDR2 LQKENI. This CDR3 has 17 residues. In DNA form, the CDR3 reads TGTGCCAGCTCACTTTTTGGGGCCTATCTAAGGAACTATGGCTACACCTTC. This gives the protein CASSLFGAYLRNYGYTF.

The V and J genes are TRBV11-2 and TRBJ1-1; D uncertain. The V gene lost 2 bases and the J gene lost 0 bases, with 19 bases spanning the gap. This CDR3 has 18 residues. CDR1 is SGHAT and CDR2 is FQNNGV in the germline V gene. CDR3: CASSLSPSRRTMNTEAFF. DNA for the CDR3: TGTGCCAGCAGCTTATCGCCCTCGCGGAGAACCATGAACACTGAAGCTTTCTTT.

The CDR3 region is CASSSLGRHEQYF. CDR3 sequence (DNA): TGTGCCAGCAGTTCCCTCGGCAGGCATGAGCAGTACTTC. The chain is built from TRBV27 and TRBJ2-7, with D unclear. V was clipped by 4 bases and J by 7 bases, with 14 bases between them. Germline V CDR1 and CDR2: MNHEY, SMNVEV (reference sequence). The CDR3 length is 13 residues.

The chain employs TRBV7-2 and TRBJ2-1; D unresolved. CDR1 and CDR2 from the germline V gene are SGHTA and FQGNSA. CDR3 size: 11 residues. The germline V and J ends were trimmed by 6 bases and 6 bases, with 6 bases remaining between them. Here the CDR3 reads CASSPSNEQFF. DNA of the CDR3: TGTGCCAGCAGTCCTAGCAATGAGCAGTTCTTC.